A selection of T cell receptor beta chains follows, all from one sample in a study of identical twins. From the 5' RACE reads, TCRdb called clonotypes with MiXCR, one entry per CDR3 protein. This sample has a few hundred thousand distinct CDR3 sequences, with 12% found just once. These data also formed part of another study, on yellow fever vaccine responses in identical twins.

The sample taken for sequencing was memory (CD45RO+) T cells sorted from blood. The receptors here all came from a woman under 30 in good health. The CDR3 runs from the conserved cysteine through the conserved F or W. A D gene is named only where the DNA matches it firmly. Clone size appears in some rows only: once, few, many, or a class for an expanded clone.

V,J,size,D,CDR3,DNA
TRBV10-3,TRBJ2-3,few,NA,CAISDAELVSGTDTQYF,TGTGCCATCAGTGACGCCGAACTAGTCAGCGGCACAGATACGCAGTATTTT
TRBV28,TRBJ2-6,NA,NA,CASSPEGISGANVLTF,TGTGCCAGCAGTCCCGAAGGAATCTCTGGGGCCAACGTCCTGACTTTC
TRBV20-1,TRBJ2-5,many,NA,CSASFGGVETQYF,TGCAGTGCTAGTTTCGGGGGCGTTGAGACCCAGTACTTC
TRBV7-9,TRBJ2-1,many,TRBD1,CASSFGPGTGQFF,TGTGCCAGCAGCTTTGGGCCGGGGACAGGGCAGTTCTTC
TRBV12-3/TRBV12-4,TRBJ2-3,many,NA,CASSFGRDTDTQYF,TGTGCCAGCAGTTTTGGGCGGGACACAGATACGCAGTATTTT
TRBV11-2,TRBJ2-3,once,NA,CASSLEGARLTDTQYF,TGTGCCAGCAGCTTAGAAGGCGCCAGGTTGACAGATACGCAGTATTTT
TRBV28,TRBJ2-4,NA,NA,CASSLLRDTKNIQYF,TGTGCCAGCAGTTTGCTCAGGGACACCAAAAACATTCAGTACTTC
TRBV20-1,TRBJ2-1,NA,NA,CSARTVPALYNEQFF,TGCAGTGCCAGGACCGTTCCCGCTCTATACAATGAGCAGTTCTTC
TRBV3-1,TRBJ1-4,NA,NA,CASSPKDSRTEKLFF,TGTGCCAGCAGCCCGAAGGACAGTAGGACCGAAAAACTGTTTTTT
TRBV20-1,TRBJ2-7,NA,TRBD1,CSASRIPPGTGTHEQYF,TGCAGTGCTAGCCGCATCCCCCCCGGGACAGGGACGCACGAGCAGTACTTC
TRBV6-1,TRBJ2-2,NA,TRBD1,CASSMTGGDGELFF,TGTGCCAGCAGTATGACAGGGGGTGACGGGGAGCTGTTTTTT
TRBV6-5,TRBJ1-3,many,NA,CASSYSTTGNTIYF,TGTGCCAGCAGTTACAGCACCACTGGAAACACCATATATTTT
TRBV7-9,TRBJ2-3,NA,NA,CAGPGVGTDTQYF,TGTGCCGGGCCCGGGGTCGGCACAGATACGCAGTATTTT
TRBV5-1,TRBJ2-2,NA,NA,CASSLEFFAGELFF,TGCGCCAGCAGCTTGGAATTTTTTGCCGGGGAGCTGTTTTTT
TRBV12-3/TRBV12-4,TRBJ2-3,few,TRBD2,CACSFRTSGNGATDTQYF,TGTGCCTGCAGTTTTAGGACTAGCGGGAACGGAGCGACAGATACGCAGTATTTT
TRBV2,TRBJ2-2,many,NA,CASRAGGSNTGELFF,TGTGCCAGCAGGGCAGGGGGGTCGAACACCGGGGAGCTGTTTTTT
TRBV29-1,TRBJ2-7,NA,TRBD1,CSVQQGAYEQYF,TGCAGCGTTCAACAGGGGGCCTACGAGCAGTACTTC
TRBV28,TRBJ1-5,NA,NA,CAGARGAQPQHF,TGTGCCGGGGCGCGGGGGGCACAGCCCCAGCATTTT
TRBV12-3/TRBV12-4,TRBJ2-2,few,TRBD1,CASSFRGQGGSGELFF,TGTGCCAGCAGCTTCCGAGGACAGGGGGGATCCGGGGAGCTGTTTTTT
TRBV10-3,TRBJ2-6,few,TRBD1,CAISGQGASGANVLTF,TGTGCCATCAGTGGACAGGGTGCCTCTGGGGCCAACGTCCTGACTTTC
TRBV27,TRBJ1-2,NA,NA,CASSLRQHSNYGYTF,TGTGCCAGCAGTCTCCGACAACATTCTAACTATGGCTACACCTTC
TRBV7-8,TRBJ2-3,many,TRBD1,CASSDRDSTDTQYF,TGTGCCAGCAGCGACAGGGACAGCACAGATACGCAGTATTTT
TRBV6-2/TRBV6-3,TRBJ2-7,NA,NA,CASSNTGYEQYF,TGTGCCAGCAGCAATACAGGGTACGAGCAGTACTTC
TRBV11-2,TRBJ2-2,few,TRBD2,CASSSGLAGAGTGELFF,TGTGCCAGCAGCTCCGGACTAGCGGGAGCGGGTACCGGGGAGCTGTTTTTT
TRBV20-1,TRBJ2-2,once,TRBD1,CSARKTGGGIGELFF,TGCAGTGCTAGAAAAACAGGGGGCGGTATCGGGGAGCTGTTTTTT
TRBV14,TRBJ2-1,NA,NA,CASSHGRGYNEQFF,TGTGCCAGCAGCCACGGCAGGGGCTACAATGAGCAGTTCTTC
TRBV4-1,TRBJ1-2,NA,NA,CASSQDVSGRGYTF,TGCGCCAGCAGCCAAGATGTGTCAGGTCGAGGCTACACCTTC
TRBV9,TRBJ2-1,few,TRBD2,CASSVTGGGEQFF,TGTGCCAGCAGCGTAACGGGAGGGGGAGAGCAGTTCTTC
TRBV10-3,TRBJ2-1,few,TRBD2,CAIRAGTSDYNEQFF,TGTGCCATCAGGGCCGGGACTAGCGATTACAATGAGCAGTTCTTC
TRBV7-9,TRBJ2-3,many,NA,CASSLTGKDTQYF,TGTGCCAGCAGCTTAACAGGGAAAGATACGCAGTATTTT
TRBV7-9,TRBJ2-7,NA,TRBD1,CASSLDGTGAYEQYF,TGTGCCAGCAGCTTAGATGGGACAGGGGCCTACGAGCAGTACTTC
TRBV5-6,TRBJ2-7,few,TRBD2,CASSSSGRIEQYF,TGTGCCAGCAGCTCCAGCGGGAGGATCGAGCAGTACTTC
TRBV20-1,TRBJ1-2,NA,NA,CSATASSYYGYTF,TGCAGTGCTACAGCTTCCAGCTACTATGGCTACACCTTC
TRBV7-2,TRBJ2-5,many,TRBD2,CASSPRTSGGQETQYF,TGTGCCAGCAGCCCCCGGACTAGCGGGGGGCAAGAGACCCAGTACTTC
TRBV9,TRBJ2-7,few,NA,CASSVAALGNEQYF,TGTGCCAGCAGCGTAGCAGCTTTAGGAAACGAGCAGTACTTC
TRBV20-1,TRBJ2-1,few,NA,CSASHGSKYNEQFF,TGCAGTGCTAGCCACGGGAGTAAATACAATGAGCAGTTCTTC
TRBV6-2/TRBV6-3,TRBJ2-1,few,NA,CASSYGNYNEQFF,TGTGCCAGCAGTTATGGGAACTACAATGAGCAGTTCTTC
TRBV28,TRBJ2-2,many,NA,CASSLGGSNTGELFF,TGTGCCAGCAGTTTGGGAGGATCGAACACCGGGGAGCTGTTTTTT
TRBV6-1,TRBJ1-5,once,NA,CASSRDTTHGNQPQHF,TGTGCCAGCAGTAGGGACACGACACACGGCAATCAGCCCCAGCATTTT
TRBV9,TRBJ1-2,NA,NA,CASSGAGTSRGYTF,TGTGCCAGCAGCGGGGCGGGGACCTCCCGCGGCTACACCTTC
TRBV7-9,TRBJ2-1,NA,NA,CASSRRESSRDEQFF,TGTGCCAGCAGCCGAAGGGAGAGCTCTAGGGATGAGCAGTTCTTC
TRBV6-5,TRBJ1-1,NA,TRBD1,CASSYLTGGVEAFF,TGTGCCAGCAGTTACCTCACAGGGGGCGTTGAAGCTTTCTTT
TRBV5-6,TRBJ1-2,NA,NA,CASSPYITGNYGYTF,TGTGCCAGCAGTCCCTACATCACAGGGAACTATGGCTACACCTTC
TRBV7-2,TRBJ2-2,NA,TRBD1,CASSPPRGLNTGELFF,TGTGCCAGCAGCCCTCCCAGGGGGCTGAACACCGGGGAGCTGTTTTTT
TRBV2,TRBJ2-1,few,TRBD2,CASRLAGGTNEQFF,TGTGCCAGCAGACTAGCGGGGGGGACCAATGAGCAGTTCTTC
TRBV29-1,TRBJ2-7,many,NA,CSVETGTYEQYF,TGCAGCGTTGAAACCGGCACCTACGAGCAGTACTTC
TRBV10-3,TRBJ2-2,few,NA,CANRQVVTGELFF,TGTGCCAACCGACAGGTTGTCACCGGGGAGCTGTTTTTT
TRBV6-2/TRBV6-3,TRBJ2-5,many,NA,CASSYAGTETQYF,TGTGCCAGCAGTTACGCGGGGACGGAGACCCAGTACTTC
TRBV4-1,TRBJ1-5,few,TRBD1,CASSLRDRDNQPQHF,TGCGCCAGCAGCCTGCGGGACAGGGACAATCAGCCCCAGCATTTT
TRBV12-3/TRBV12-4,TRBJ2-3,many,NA,CASSPSSSRLGTDTQYF,TGTGCCAGCAGCCCAAGTTCCAGCCGACTAGGCACAGATACGCAGTATTTT
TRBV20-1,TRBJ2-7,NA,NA,CSASRTSNEQYF,TGCAGTGCCTCTCGGACGAGCAACGAGCAGTACTTC